The present T cell receptor beta chain was sequenced within a study of T cell clones after liver transplantation. The method was immunoSEQ multiplex PCR; TCRdb's version includes in-frame clones alone and lacks a portion of them. The data show 45,000 to 60,000 clones, 70% to 75% seen once. The CDR3 runs 13 residues. Germline CDR1 reads LNHDA; CDR2 reads SQIVND (reference sequence). V was cut by 7 bases and J by 4 bases, with 11 bases left in between. At least ten counts were recorded for this clone. This receptor was identified in a human patient who received a liver transplant. Some of the T cells may derive from the graft donor. The material sequenced was CD4+ T cells from blood, taken at the 22-month timepoint. J is TRBJ1-5 and V is TRBV19, with D possibly matching TRBD1 (5 bases). The CDR3 sequence: CASTDRPNQPQHF. CDR3 sequence (DNA): TGTGCCAGTACAGACAGACCTAATCAGCCCCAGCATTTT.